Listed below are T cell receptor beta chains from one sample, sequenced in a study of blood T cell repertoires in COVID-19. TCRdb's copy holds only in-frame clones and misses some; the assay was immunoSEQ multiplex PCR. The sample contains some 110,000 clones, 80% to 85% of which appear only once. Material: peripheral blood. The origin of the receptors is a man aged 65 to 79 with acute or convalescent COVID-19. Both conserved end residues are trimmed from each CDR3.

v_call,j_call,cdr3_aa
TRBV6-5,TRBJ1-6,ARTGFVSYNSPLH
TRBV19,TRBJ1-2,ASSMNGQGDGYGYT
TRBV11-2,TRBJ2-2,ASSLDAGGELF
TRBV6-6,TRBJ2-1,ASRRTSGRAIEQF
TRBV30,TRBJ1-1,AWRIQGLT
TRBV3-1/TRBV3-2,TRBJ2-3,ASTPRRGGGYTDTQY
TRBV28,TRBJ2-7,ASSGGGEQY
TRBV7-3,TRBJ2-2,ASSLTAPGLAGGGTGELF
TRBV10-3,TRBJ2-3,AIRGTGERLGDTQY
TRBV28,TRBJ1-2,ATRGGDRVLYGYT
TRBV5-1,TRBJ2-1,ASSDLAGSSYNEQF
TRBV7-9,TRBJ2-4,ASSLARGAKNIQY
TRBV20-1,TRBJ2-4,SVDRKNIQY
TRBV7-3,TRBJ2-2,ASSLGQGRTGELF
TRBV5-1,TRBJ2-3,ASSADSGGTDTQY
TRBV6-5,TRBJ2-7,ASSRTGIVYEQY
TRBV9,TRBJ2-3,ASSVAGRGTDTQY
TRBV28,TRBJ1-5,ASSFIGLSNQPQH
TRBV18,TRBJ2-7,ASSFDRYEQY
TRBV28,TRBJ2-6,ASQFTGLGANVLT
TRBV6-4,TRBJ2-5,ARTGTGPTKFY
TRBV7-2,TRBJ2-2,ASSFREGLVGELF
TRBV9,TRBJ1-3,ASSVDSSFSGNTIY
TRBV3-1/TRBV3-2,TRBJ2-5,ASSRNGGVETQY
TRBV23-1,TRBJ1-6,ASSQDRGVLIQTLH
TRBV28,TRBJ2-7,ASSWELGQQDSYEQY
TRBV5-1,TRBJ2-2,ASSSTSGGELF
TRBV6-5,TRBJ2-3,AIYTDTQY
TRBV5-1,TRBJ1-1,ASSPLTGGRDTEAF
TRBV28,TRBJ2-7,ASSSDSFGN
TRBV5-1,TRBJ2-1,ASSRGLAGANEQF
TRBV2,TRBJ2-2,ASSPGATGELF
TRBV19,TRBJ1-2,ASRNSGTGFYGYT
TRBV7-2,TRBJ1-1,ASSLVTGIMTEAF
TRBV7-3,TRBJ1-2,ASSLKPGQKNGYT
TRBV28,TRBJ1-6,ASRPNRDRNSPLH
TRBV6-4,TRBJ1-1,ASSEALNTEAF
TRBV5-1,TRBJ2-3,ASSLGSSGSTDTQY
TRBV9,TRBJ1-1,ASSPPETGGKPEAF
TRBV5-1,TRBJ2-7,ASSLGVTGSSEQY
TRBV5-1,TRBJ2-3,ASSGQAGGGFGDTQY
TRBV6-4,TRBJ1-1,ASRSQGNTEAF
TRBV15,TRBJ1-2,ATSRVGEGVDGYT
TRBV4-2,TRBJ1-2,ASSQKWDSSYGYT
TRBV6-6,TRBJ1-6,ASRLTEKHNSPLH
TRBV12-3/TRBV12-4,TRBJ1-2,ASSDGANYGYT
TRBV6-1,TRBJ1-2,ASSEAGGGGYT
TRBV28,TRBJ1-2,ASSSILSSKTYGYT
TRBV6-5,TRBJ1-3,ASSYGTVNSGNTIY
TRBV6-1,TRBJ2-1,ASSELGGYNEQF